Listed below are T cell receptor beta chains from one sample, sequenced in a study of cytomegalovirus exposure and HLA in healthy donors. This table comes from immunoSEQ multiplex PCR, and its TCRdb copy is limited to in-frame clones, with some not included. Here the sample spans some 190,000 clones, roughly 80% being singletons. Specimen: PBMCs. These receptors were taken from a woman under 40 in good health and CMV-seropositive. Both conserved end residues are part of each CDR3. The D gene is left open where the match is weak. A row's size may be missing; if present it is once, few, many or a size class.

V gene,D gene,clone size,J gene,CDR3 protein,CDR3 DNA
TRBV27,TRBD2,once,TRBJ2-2,CASSRRGGPTGELFF,TGTGCCAGCAGTCGACGGGGGGGACCCACCGGGGAGCTGTTTTTT
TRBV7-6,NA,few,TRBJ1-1,CASSSTEGKAFF,TGTGCCAGCAGCTCGACCGAGGGAAAAGCTTTCTTT
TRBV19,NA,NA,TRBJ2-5,CASSPVAGVLPETQYF,TGTGCCAGTAGTCCTGTGGCAGGGGTTTTGCCGGAGACCCAGTACTTC
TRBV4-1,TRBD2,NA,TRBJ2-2,CASSQVSVSGRARTGELFF,TGCGCCAGCAGCCAAGTATCGGTTAGCGGGAGGGCCAGGACCGGGGAGCTGTTTTTT
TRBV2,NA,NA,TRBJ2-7,CASSVSGFSYEQYF,TGTGCCAGCAGTGTTTCGGGTTTCAGCTACGAGCAGTACTTC
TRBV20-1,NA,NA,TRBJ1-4,CSANDRGKLFF,TGCAGTGCAAATGACCGGGGAAAACTGTTTTTT
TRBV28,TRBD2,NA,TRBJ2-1,CASRPGTRADNEQFF,TGTGCCAGCCGGCCCGGGACTAGGGCGGACAATGAGCAGTTCTTC
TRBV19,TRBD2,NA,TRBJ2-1,CASMTLGTSGRGNEQFF,TGTGCCAGTATGACCCTGGGGACTAGCGGGAGAGGGAATGAGCAGTTCTTC
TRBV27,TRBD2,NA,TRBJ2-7,CASSLLPLTSGTPGAEQYF,TGTGCCAGCAGTTTACTCCCCCTAACTAGCGGGACGCCGGGGGCCGAGCAGTACTTC
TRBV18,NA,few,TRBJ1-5,CASSPPQADQPQHF,TGTGCCAGCTCACCACCCCAGGCAGATCAGCCCCAGCATTTT
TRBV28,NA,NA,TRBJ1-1,CASSSFTVAFF,TGTGCCAGCAGTTCCTTCACGGTAGCTTTCTTT
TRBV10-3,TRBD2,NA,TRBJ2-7,CAISEGGDLGAYEQYF,TGTGCCATCAGTGAGGGGGGGGACCTCGGAGCCTACGAGCAGTACTTC
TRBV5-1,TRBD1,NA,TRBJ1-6,CASSLDRGNSPLHF,TGCGCCAGCAGCTTGGACAGGGGAAATTCACCCCTCCACTTT
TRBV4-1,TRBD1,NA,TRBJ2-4,CASSQGETGASGENIQYF,TGCGCCAGCAGCCAAGGCGAAACAGGGGCTTCGGGTGAAAACATTCAGTACTTC
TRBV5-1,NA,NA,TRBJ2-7,CASSSNDRMRSYEQYF,TGCGCCAGCAGCTCCAACGACAGGATGCGTTCCTACGAGCAGTACTTC
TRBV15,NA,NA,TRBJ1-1,CATSIETRALHTEAFF,TGTGCCACCAGCATTGAAACCAGGGCATTGCACACTGAAGCTTTCTTT
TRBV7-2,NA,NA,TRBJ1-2,CASSLAGGRKIIYGYTF,TGTGCCAGCAGCTTAGCGGGAGGCCGGAAGATAATCTATGGCTACACCTTC
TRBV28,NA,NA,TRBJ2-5,CASSLGGVNQETQYF,TGTGCCAGCAGTTTAGGGGGCGTCAACCAAGAGACCCAGTACTTC
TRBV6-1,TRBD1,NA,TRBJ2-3,CASSDRQGRTDTQYF,TGTGCCAGCAGTGATAGACAGGGTCGCACAGATACGCAGTATTTT
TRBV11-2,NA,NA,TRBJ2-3,CASSSRDTQYF,TGTGCCAGCAGCTCTAGGGATACGCAGTATTTT
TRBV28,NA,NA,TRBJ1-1,CASSSSVNTEAFF,NA
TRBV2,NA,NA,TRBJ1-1,CASSDPRGLHTEAFF,TGTGCCAGCAGTGACCCTAGGGGGTTACACACTGAAGCTTTCTTT
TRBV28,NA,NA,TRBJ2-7,CASSSPVREEQYF,TGTGCCAGCAGTTCCCCCGTCAGGGAAGAGCAGTACTTC
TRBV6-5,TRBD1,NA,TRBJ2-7,CASSRQGGGREQYF,TGTGCCAGCAGTCGACAGGGGGGAGGACGCGAGCAGTACTTC
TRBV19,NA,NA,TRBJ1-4,CASSRDTYNEKLFF,TGTGCCAGTAGTCGTGACACTTACAATGAAAAACTGTTTTTT
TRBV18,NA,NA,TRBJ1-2,CASSPRAGQYGYTF,TGTGCCAGCTCACCACGGGCGGGGCAGTACGGCTACACCTTC
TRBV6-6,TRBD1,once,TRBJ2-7,CASSYRGQGYEQYF,TGTGCCAGCAGTTACCGGGGACAGGGCTACGAGCAGTACTTC
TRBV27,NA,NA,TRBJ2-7,CASSYEGRGYEQYF,TGTGCCAGCAGTTATGAGGGCAGGGGTTACGAGCAGTACTTC
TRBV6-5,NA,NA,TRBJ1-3,CASSLGQPTSGNTIYF,TGTGCCAGCAGTTTAGGACAGCCGACCTCTGGAAACACCATATATTTT
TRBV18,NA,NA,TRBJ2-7,CASSLRGPEQYF,TGTGCCAGCTCCCTCAGGGGTCCCGAGCAGTACTTC
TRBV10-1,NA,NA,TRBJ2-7,CASSDPRGSSYEQYF,TGCGCCAGCAGTGACCCACGGGGGTCCTCCTACGAGCAGTACTTC
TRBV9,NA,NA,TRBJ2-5,CASSVAPGEETQYF,TGTGCCAGCAGCGTAGCTCCAGGGGAAGAGACCCAGTACTTC
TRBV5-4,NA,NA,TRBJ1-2,CASSSPSHGYTF,TGTGCCAGCAGCTCACCGAGCCATGGCTACACCTTC
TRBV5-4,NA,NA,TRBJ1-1,CASSLAGVGTEAFF,TGTGCCAGCAGCTTGGCAGGGGTTGGCACTGAAGCTTTCTTT
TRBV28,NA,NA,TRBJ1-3,CASSLDRTSGNTIYF,TGTGCCAGCAGCCTCGACAGGACCTCTGGAAACACCATATATTTT
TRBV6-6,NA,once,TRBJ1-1,CALSGFKGMNTEAFF,TGTGCCCTCTCCGGGTTCAAGGGGATGAACACCGAAGCTTTCTTT
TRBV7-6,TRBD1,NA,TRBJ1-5,CASSLGRTGSNQPQHF,TGTGCCAGCAGCTTGGGTAGGACAGGGAGCAATCAGCCCCAGCATTTT
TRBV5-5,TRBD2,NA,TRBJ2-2,CASSLIPSGRAITGELFF,TGTGCCAGCAGCTTGATCCCTAGCGGGAGGGCCATCACCGGGGAGCTGTTTTTT
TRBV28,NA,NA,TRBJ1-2,CASRGRGAANYGYTF,TGTGCCAGCAGGGGGAGGGGAGCGGCTAACTATGGCTACACCTTC
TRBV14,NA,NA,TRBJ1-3,CASSQENQLSGNTIYF,TGTGCCAGCAGCCAAGAAAATCAACTCTCTGGAAACACCATATATTTT
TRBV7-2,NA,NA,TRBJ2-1,CASSPYSPDNEQFF,TGTGCCAGCAGCCCTTACTCACCTGACAATGAGCAGTTCTTC
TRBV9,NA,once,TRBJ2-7,CASSVVPLLSSYEQYF,TGTGCCAGCAGCGTAGTCCCGTTACTGAGCTCCTACGAGCAGTACTTC
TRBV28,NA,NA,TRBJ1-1,CASSYTGLIAAFF,TGTGCCAGCAGTTATACAGGGTTAATCGCAGCTTTCTTT
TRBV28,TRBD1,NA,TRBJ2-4,CASSVTGGLAKNIQYF,TGTGCCAGCAGTGTAACAGGGGGACTAGCCAAAAACATTCAGTACTTC
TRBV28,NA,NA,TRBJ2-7,CASIGDGLSYEQYF,TGTGCCAGCATTGGCGACGGACTCTCCTACGAGCAGTACTTC
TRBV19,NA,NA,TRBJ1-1,CASHSQGLNTEAFF,TGTGCCAGTCATTCTCAGGGCCTCAACACTGAAGCTTTCTTT
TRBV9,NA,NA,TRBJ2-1,CASSLSSYNEQFF,TGTGCCAGCAGCCTCAGCTCCTACAATGAGCAGTTCTTC
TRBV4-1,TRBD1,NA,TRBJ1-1,CASNQGGNTEAFF,TGCGCCAGCAACCAGGGGGGAAACACTGAAGCTTTCTTT
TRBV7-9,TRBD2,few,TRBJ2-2,CASSSLAGAGTGELFF,TGTGCCAGCAGTTCCTTAGCGGGAGCGGGAACCGGGGAGCTGTTTTTT
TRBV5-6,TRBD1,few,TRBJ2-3,CASSLAGTDFTDTQYF,TGTGCCAGCAGCTTGGCCGGGACAGACTTCACAGATACGCAGTATTTT
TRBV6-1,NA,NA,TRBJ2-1,CASRPVSYNEQFF,TGTGCCAGCAGGCCGGTCTCCTACAATGAGCAGTTCTTC
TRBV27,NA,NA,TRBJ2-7,CASSLYPSDYEQYF,TGTGCCAGCAGTTTATATCCTAGCGACTACGAGCAGTACTTC
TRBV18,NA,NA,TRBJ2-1,CASSPSEPYNEQFF,TGTGCCAGCTCACCTAGCGAACCCTACAATGAGCAGTTCTTC
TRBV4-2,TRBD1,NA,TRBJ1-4,CASSQDKGTGIEKLFF,TGTGCCAGCAGCCAAGATAAAGGGACAGGGATTGAAAAACTGTTTTTT
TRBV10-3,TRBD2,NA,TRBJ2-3,CAISWTSGKDTQYF,TGTGCCATCAGCTGGACTAGCGGGAAGGATACGCAGTATTTT
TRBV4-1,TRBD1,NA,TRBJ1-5,CASSLGQDNQPQHF,TGCGCCAGCAGCCTGGGACAGGACAATCAGCCCCAGCATTTT
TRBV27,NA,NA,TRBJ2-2,CASSLPVPGELFF,TGTGCCAGCAGTCTCCCGGTCCCCGGGGAGCTGTTTTTT
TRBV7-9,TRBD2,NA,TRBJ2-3,CSSVGAGGPVTDTQYF,TGTTCCAGCGTTGGGGCGGGAGGGCCGGTGACAGATACGCAGTATTTT
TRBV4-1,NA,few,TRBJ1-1,CASSQVEGATEAFF,TGCGCCAGCAGCCAAGTTGAAGGAGCCACTGAAGCTTTCTTT
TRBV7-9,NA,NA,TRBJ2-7,CASSLPDSPLDF,TGTGCCAGCAGCCTCCCGGACAGTCCTTTGGACTTC